The T cell receptor (beta chain) under discussion was sequenced for a study of identifying expanded T cells in peripheral blood. Measured with immunoSEQ multiplex PCR; TCRdb has only the in-frame clones, and not every one. Of about 78,000 clones in the sample, about four fifths are singletons; the top ten hold approximately 18%. During the collection period, no donor immune events like infections were recorded. With respect to this clone: Its target is not known.

Points from the study as a whole: Across healthy donors, higher total template counts meant significantly greater approximately 2-week count variance. About 1.2 clones differed between technical replicates, versus around 16 and 19 over time.

Germline-derived CDR1 and CDR2 are MGHRA and YSYEKL. The V end was cut by 1 base, the J end by 4 bases, with 17 bases between. The length of the CDR3 is 16 residues. This receptor was obtained from a person aged 18 to 70 in good health. This chain joins TRBV4-1 and TRBJ2-7; no clear D. Material for sequencing was blood. The CDR3: CASSQGASEISYEQYF. CDR3 coding DNA: TGCGCCAGCAGCCAAGGTGCGAGCGAAATTTCTTACGAGCAGTACTTC.